One sample yielded the 7 T cell receptor beta chains listed below, sequenced in a study of prognosis after radiotherapy for stage I lung cancer. The authors amplified TCR beta CDR3 from genomic DNA using two-round multiplex PCR. For every TRBV and TRBJ gene, a specific primer was used in first-round PCR. TCRdb analysed the multiplex PCR reads with MiXCR anew, one entry per CDR3 protein. The repertoire has about 47,000 distinct CDR3 sequences, less than 45% of them found once; the top ten carry 9.2%. The sequencing here drew on PBMCs, taken before or after stereotactic body radiation therapy (not recorded which). The receptors shown here come from a donor aged 50 or older with non-small cell lung cancer.

The sample holds many counts of this clonotype. The chain carries TRBV29-1 and TRBJ2-7; possible D gene TRBD1, 5 bases. V lost 4 bases and J 3 bases, leaving 10 bases between the germline ends. Germline loops: CDR1 SQVTM, CDR2 ANQGSEA. CDR3 length: 12 residues. CDR3 DNA: TGCAGCGTTGGTCAGGGCGTCTACGAGCAGTACTTC. It translates to CSVGQGVYEQYF.

This clonotype was seen at least ten times. The chain uses TRBV20-1 and TRBJ1-1; TRBD1 agrees at 7 bases. V lost 6 bases, J lost 5 bases, and 9 bases stayed unmatched. The CDR3 extends over 13 amino acids. Germline V gene data show CDR1 as DFQATT and CDR2 as SNEGSKA (reference sequence). DNA for the CDR3: TGCAGTGCCACTAGAATACAGGGGACTGAAGCTTTCTTT. Its protein is CSATRIQGTEAFF.

With respect to this clonotype: A read error is the likely source, as a far larger clone sits one nucleotide away. The V and J genes are TRBV6-9 and TRBJ1-2; D is unresolved. V shed 4 bases and J shed 2 bases, with 11 bases lying between them. Germline CDR1 MNHGY, CDR2 SVAAGI. This CDR3 region has 14 residues. The CDR3 DNA is TGTGCCAGCAGTTCGTTGACGGCGAACTATGGCTACACCTTC. This translates into CASSSLTANYGYTF.

This clonotype came up a few times. The chain links TRBV10-3 to TRBJ1-1, with D unclear. V was trimmed by 6 bases and J by 2 bases, leaving 10 bases between them. The CDR3 spans 13 residues. Germline V gene lookup returns CDR1 ENHRY and CDR2 SYGVKD. The CDR3 DNA is TGTGCCATCAGCCTTCAGATAAACACTGAAGCTTTCTTT. Residues: CAISLQINTEAFF.

This clonotype was seen repeatedly, ten times or more. The chain uses TRBV5-5 and TRBJ1-1, with 9 positions matching TRBD1. CDR1 and CDR2 (germline): SGHKS, YYEKEE (reference sequence). This CDR3 contains 16 residues. Trimming cost V 0 bases and J 1 base; bases outside gene matches: 4. CDR3 loop: CASSLAWDRENTEAFF. The CDR3, as DNA: TGTGCCAGCAGCTTGGCCTGGGACAGGGAGAACACTGAAGCTTTCTTT.

This clonotype has more than one count but fewer than ten. Since a much larger clone is just one base distant, this may be a read error. V gene TRBV24-1 combines with J gene TRBJ1-1; D gene ambiguous. The germline gives CDR1 KGHDR, CDR2 SFDVKD. Trimming left V 4 bases short and J 6 bases short, with 8 bases between. CDR3 length: 12 residues. DNA of the CDR3: TGTGCCACCAGTGACCCCTGGGCTGAAGCTTTCTTT. As protein: CATSDPWAEAFF.

For this clonotype: Being one base from a much bigger clone, this may be a read error. The rearrangement links TRBV5-1 to TRBJ1-1; D is perhaps TRBD1 (5 bases). Germline-derived CDR1 and CDR2 are SGHRS and YFSETQ. The CDR3 is 14 amino acids. V lost 2 bases and J lost 6, with 14 bases in between. The CDR3 region is CASSFERGNAEAFF. The CDR3 nucleotides are TGCGCCAGCAGCTTTGAACGGGGCAACGCTGAAGCTTTCTTT.